This T cell receptor beta chain was retrieved from a study of technical replicates of blood from several donors. After removal of 7 bases from V and 6 bases from J, the junction contained 7 bases not matched to a gene. Germline CDR1 and CDR2: MNHEY and SVGAGI. The CDR3 contains 13 residues. Generated by immunoSEQ multiplex PCR, the TCRdb table keeps only in-frame clones and is missing some. The sample comprises over 55,000 clones, approximately 86% of which are singletons, and just over 5% rests with the top ten. This clonotype was sampled from a human donor in good health. Some clones in this sample may be carry-over from other donors' samples. Sequencing was done on a sample of PBMCs. The chain joins TRBV6-5 to TRBJ1-2; TRBD1 aligns across 8 bases. CDR3 sequence reads: CASTDSGGDGYTF. The CDR3 coding sequence is TGTGCCAGCACCGACTCAGGGGGCGATGGCTACACCTTC.